Included here is one TCR beta chain sequence, with context. It lacks a known antigen. The input lacks base qualities; no much larger clone sits a single base away. TCRbeta CDR3 regions were amplified from genomic DNA by means of the immunoSEQ Assay, a bias-controlled multiplex PCR. In the original analysis: The number of nucleated cells in each sample was estimated by amplification of reference gene primers within the assay. To quantify the absolute abundance of each unique TCRbeta CDR3 rearrangement, sequence reads were collapsed and filtered. Productive Simpson clonality was computed per sample as the square root of Simpson's diversity index over productive rearrangements. This immuneACCESS table, as held by TCRdb, lists in-frame sequences with V and J called but not all clones. Of the missing ones, under half trace to an unresolved V gene in checked studies; the others have no known cause. V and J calls and clone size are those listed in that table; D and trimming were worked out from the DNA. In this sample the table shows 300,000 to 400,000 clones, approximately 90% of which occur a single time. The top ten clones comprise 1.6% of the sample.

This specimen comes from a study of blood T cell repertoires in COVID-19 (dated by TCRdb to between 2020 and 2021). Turning to the overall study: Samples from collaborators originated in the United States, Italy and Spain and spanned both the acute and convalescent phases of COVID-19. The prospective study material was composed of cDNA or gDNA derived from T cells, B-cell-depleted T cells, or PBMCs. Subjects who had been exposed to COVID-19, were actively infected with it, or had recovered from it provided the deeply sampled blood TCRbeta repertoires that made up the dataset. The repertoires were made available in a free public database intended to serve as a resource for research on the immune response to SARS-CoV-2. The samples were drawn from the first 160 participants of the ongoing ImmuneRACE study and from over a thousand subjects provided by 6 global collaborators. The sample metadata nearly always contained a de-identified subject ID, COVID-19 status, age in years and sex. Where available, HLA class I and class II types were obtained from metadata supplied by the sample provider rather than from assay-based typing. General study outcomes and caveats: The quantity of clinical and demographic metadata differed by source and by participant and was supplied without curation.

The CDR3 spans 15 residues, from the cysteine through the phenylalanine. CDR3 DNA is the only sequence kept; it has 45 bases, read in frame from the first base. Reading the germline V gene gives CDR1 MNHEY and CDR2 SVGEGT. V trim: 6 bases; J trim: 3 bases; unmatched bases: 11. One collaborating source in Seattle enrolled patients during active infection and followed them longitudinally through the course of disease. The collaborating institutions used their own protocols to collect whole blood in K2EDTA tubes. For TCRbeta analysis, collaborators shipped samples as frozen whole blood, isolated PBMCs, or DNA extracted from either of those sample types.

Source material: peripheral blood. The rearranged chain carries TRBV6-2 or TRBV6-3 and TRBJ2-7; TRBD2 matches 7 bases in the middle. The receptor's source is a woman in her twenties or thirties with COVID-19, enrolled during active disease. The CDR3 region reads CASSEEAGDYYEQYF. The DNA sequence reads TGTGCCAGCAGCGAAGAGGCGGGGGACTACTACGAGCAGTACTTC.